Presented here are 15 T cell receptor beta chains from one specimen sequenced in a study of PD-1 blockade in classical Hodgkin lymphoma. Produced via immunoSEQ multiplex PCR; TCRdb's table is partial and in-frame only. The sample includes about 13,000 clones, about 80% of them seen just once. Patients all relapsed after autologous stem cell transplantation, and there was variation in brentuximab vedotin exposure. Sequencing was performed on peripheral blood mononuclear cells (PBMCs), taken at baseline. The receptors here all came from a human donor with classical Hodgkin lymphoma.

V usage is TRBV28 and J usage is TRBJ1-2; D gene ambiguous. The CDR3 totals 17 residues. Trimming shortened V by 4 bases and J by 0 bases, and 18 bases separated the two germline ends. Germline CDR1 reads MDHEN; CDR2 reads SYDVKM. CDR3 nucleotides: TGTGCCAGCAGTTCTATCCGTGCTGGCACTTCTAACTATGGCTACACCTTC. This translates into CASSSIRAGTSNYGYTF.

J is TRBJ1-3 and V is TRBV18, with 8 bases lining up with TRBD1. V was clipped by 1 base and J by 2 bases; unmatched bases: 1. The CDR3 has 15 residues. CDR1 is KGHSH and CDR2 is LQKENI in the germline V gene. The CDR3 DNA sequence: TGTGCCAGCTCACCACAGACAGGGGCTGGAAACACCATATATTTT. Translated, it gives CASSPQTGAGNTIYF.

V gene TRBV9 combines with J gene TRBJ2-3, with D perhaps assigned TRBD1 or TRBD2 (6 bases each). CDR1 is SGDLS, CDR2 YYNGEE, per germline. V gave up 3 bases and J gave up 5 bases, with 13 bases separating them. The CDR3 is 14 residues long. The CDR3 DNA reads as TGTGCCAGCAGCGAGTGGGGGGCGGGAGATACGCAGTATTTT. Its translation: CASSEWGAGDTQYF.

The rearrangement links TRBV5-4 to TRBJ2-5, with 9 nucleotides matching TRBD1. Germline V gene data show CDR1 as SGHNT and CDR2 as YYREEE (reference sequence). CDR3 length: 16 residues. V dropped 0 bases and J dropped 9; count of bases not matched to a gene: 12. Here the CDR3 reads CASSLASGQGDVAQYF. The CDR3 nucleotides are TGTGCCAGCAGCTTGGCCTCGGGACAGGGTGACGTGGCCCAGTACTTC.

The chain has TRBV18 and TRBJ1-1, with 8 positions matching TRBD1. The CDR3 is 13 residues long. Germline-derived CDR1 and CDR2 are KGHSH and LQKENI. The ends lost 6 bases at V and 6 bases at J; junction bases unmatched: 6. The CDR3 sequence: CASSGQAISEAFF. The CDR3 DNA is TGTGCCAGCTCGGGACAGGCCATATCTGAAGCTTTCTTT.

This clone showed up just a few times. The CDR3 DNA is TGTGCCAGCTCACCCATCCCCGGAGATTCCTCTGGAAACACCATATATTTT. Translating it yields CASSPIPGDSSGNTIYF. The chain is built from TRBV18 and TRBJ1-3; no firm D call. V lost 3 bases and J 0 bases, leaving 15 bases between the germline ends. Germline CDR1 and CDR2: KGHSH and LQKENI. The CDR3 length is 17 residues.

V usage is TRBV19 and J usage is TRBJ2-5; maybe TRBD2 (7 bases). Germline assignment: CDR1 LNHDA and CDR2 SQIVND (reference sequence). V dropped 6 bases and J dropped 1 base, with 15 bases sitting between them. This CDR3 comprises 15 residues. This chain's CDR3 is CASSTGGRIQETQYF. The CDR3 DNA reads TGTGCCAGTAGCACGGGGGGCCGAATCCAAGAGACCCAGTACTTC.

V is TRBV5-1 and J is TRBJ1-1; TRBD1 agrees at 9 bases. This CDR3 has 16 amino acids. CDR1 and CDR2 from the germline V gene are SGHRS and YFSETQ. J gave up 4 bases and V 0 bases, and 7 bases lay outside the gene matches. In DNA, the CDR3 is TGCGCCAGCAGCTTGGACTTTGGGACAGGGAGCACTGAAGCTTTCTTT. Protein: CASSLDFGTGSTEAFF.

The rearrangement links TRBV5-5 to TRBJ1-1, with 9 bases fitting TRBD1. The junction had 6 bases not matched to a gene; V was cut back by 5 bases and J by 1 base. CDR3 size: 15 residues. From germline, CDR1 is SGHKS and CDR2 YYEKEE (reference sequence). The CDR3 region is CASRITGGKNTEAFF. CDR3 DNA sequence: TGTGCCAGCAGAATCACAGGGGGCAAGAACACTGAAGCTTTCTTT.

This clone occurred a few times. The genes are TRBV19 and TRBJ1-2; D is undetermined. Germline CDR1 is LNHDA and CDR2 is SQIVND (reference sequence). Trimming removed 6 bases from V and 4 bases from J, with 12 bases in between. The CDR3 has 13 amino acids. CDR3 amino acids: CASSMGSPYGYTF. CDR3 nucleotide sequence: TGTGCCAGTAGCATGGGCAGCCCCTATGGCTACACCTTC.

This clone was counted a single time. The chain carries TRBV9 and TRBJ1-6, with D perhaps TRBD1 (5 bases). Deletions cut 3 bases from V and 4 bases from J, with 8 bases between. The CDR3 contains 14 residues. CDR1 is SGDLS and CDR2 is YYNGEE in the germline V gene. CDR3 loop: CASSAGTYNSPLHF. CDR3 nucleotide sequence: TGTGCCAGCAGCGCTGGGACTTATAATTCACCCCTCCACTTT.

This clone is deemed hyperexpanded (1% or more). The chain links TRBV4-3 to TRBJ1-3; no clear D gene. Germline loops: CDR1 LGHNA, CDR2 YSLEER. The CDR3 extends over 14 amino acids. The ends were cut back, 0 bases at V and 8 bases at J, with 11 bases in the middle. CDR3 sequence: CASSQDWVLDTIYF. The CDR3 DNA sequence: TGCGCCAGCAGCCAAGACTGGGTCCTTGACACCATATATTTT.

J is TRBJ2-3 and V is TRBV5-6; 8 bases match TRBD1. Germline trimming cut 4 bases from V and 4 bases from J; bases unmatched to any gene: 11. CDR1 SGHDT and CDR2 YYEEEE come from the germline V gene. This CDR3 is 16 amino acids long. The CDR3 sequence is CASSPPGQGRADTQYF. The CDR3 nucleotides read TGTGCCAGCAGCCCACCAGGACAGGGCCGGGCAGATACGCAGTATTTT.

This clone is medium-sized. The rearrangement links TRBV25-1 to TRBJ2-7; the match to TRBD2 covers 11 bases. The V gene end was trimmed by 2 bases and the J gene end by 9 bases; junction bases not matched to a gene: 12. Germline V gives CDR1 MGHDK, CDR2 SYGVNS. The CDR3 spans 16 residues. In DNA, the CDR3 is TGTGCCAGCAGTGAAATATCCCCTAGCGGGGGGCCAGGGCAGTACTTC. This encodes CASSEISPSGGPGQYF.

The CDR3 here is CASSSPVGGLYEQYF. CDR3 coding DNA: TGTGCCAGCAGTTCCCCCGTGGGGGGCCTCTACGAGCAGTACTTC. The chain is built from TRBV6-5 and TRBJ2-7; D could derive from TRBD1 or TRBD2 (6 bases each). The CDR3 length is 15 residues. In germline, CDR1 is MNHEY, CDR2 SVGAGI. V lost 4 bases, J lost 3 bases, and 16 bases lay in between.